The clone carrying this T cell receptor (beta chain) was recorded a few times. TCRdb processed the RT-PCR reads anew with MiXCR; each CDR3 protein has one entry. The sample has hundreds of thousands of distinct CDR3 sequences, approximately 15% seen once. V was clipped by 8 bases and J by 3 bases; unmatched bases: 13. Per the germline V gene, CDR1 is MDHEN and CDR2 is SYDVKM. This CDR3 region has 18 residues. This rearrangement joins TRBV28 to TRBJ2-7; 16 positions agree with TRBD2. The source material was memory CD4+ T cells from blood. This sequence was found in a female donor in good health, serving as a healthy control. As DNA, the CDR3 is TGTGCCAGCCCCCTCGGGACTAGCGGGAGGGCGAGGGTCTACGAGCAGTACTTC. Translation: CASPLGTSGRARVYEQYF.